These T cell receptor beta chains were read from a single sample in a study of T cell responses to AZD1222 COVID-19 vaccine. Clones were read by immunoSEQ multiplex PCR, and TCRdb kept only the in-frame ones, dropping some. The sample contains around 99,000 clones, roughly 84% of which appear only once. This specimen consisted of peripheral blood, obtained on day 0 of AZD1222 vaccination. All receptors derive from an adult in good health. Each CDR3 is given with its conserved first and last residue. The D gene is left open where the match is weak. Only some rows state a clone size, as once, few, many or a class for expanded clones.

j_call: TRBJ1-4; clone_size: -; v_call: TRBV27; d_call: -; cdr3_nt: TGTGCCAGCAGTTTAAGAATAAGCCCTAATGAAAAACTGTTTTTT; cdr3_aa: CASSLRISPNEKLFF
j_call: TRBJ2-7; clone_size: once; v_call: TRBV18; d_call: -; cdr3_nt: TGTGCCAGCTCACCACCGCGACGGGGGCCCTACGAGCAGTACTTC; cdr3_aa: CASSPPRRGPYEQYF
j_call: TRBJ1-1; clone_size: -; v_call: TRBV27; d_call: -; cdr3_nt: TGTGCCAGCAGTCATCAGTGGGACACTGAAGCTTTCTTT; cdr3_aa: CASSHQWDTEAFF
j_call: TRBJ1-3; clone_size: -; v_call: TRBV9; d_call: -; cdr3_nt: TGTGCCAGCAGCGGGTGGGGGCGAACTGGAAACACCATATATTTT; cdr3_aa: CASSGWGRTGNTIYF
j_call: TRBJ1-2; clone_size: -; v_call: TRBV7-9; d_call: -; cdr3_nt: TGTGCCAGCAGCTTCGGGGAGGGGAACTATGGCTACACCTTC; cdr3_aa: CASSFGEGNYGYTF
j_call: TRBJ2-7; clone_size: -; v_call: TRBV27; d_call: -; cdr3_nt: TGTGCCAGCAGTCCAAGGGGGACCTCCTACGAGCAGTACTTC; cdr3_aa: CASSPRGTSYEQYF
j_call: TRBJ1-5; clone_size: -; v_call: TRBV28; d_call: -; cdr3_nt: TGTGCCAGCAGTTTAGGACTCGGCAATCAGCCCCAGCATTTT; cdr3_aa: CASSLGLGNQPQHF
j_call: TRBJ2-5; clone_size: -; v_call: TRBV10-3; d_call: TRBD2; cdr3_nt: TGTGCCATCAGTGGGACTCTCAGCGGGGTCCAAGAGACCCAGTACTTC; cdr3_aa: CAISGTLSGVQETQYF
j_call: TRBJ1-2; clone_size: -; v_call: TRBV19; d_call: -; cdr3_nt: TGTGCCAGTAGTATTCGAGGCTCCCCTTCGGGTGGCTACACCTTC; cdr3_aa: CASSIRGSPSGGYTF
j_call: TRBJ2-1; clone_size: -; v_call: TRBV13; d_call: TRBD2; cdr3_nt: TGTGCCAGCAGCCCGGGGGGACTAGCGGGGGCTAGTCATGCGTCTTGGGAGCAGTTCTTC; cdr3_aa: CASSPGGLAGASHASWEQFF
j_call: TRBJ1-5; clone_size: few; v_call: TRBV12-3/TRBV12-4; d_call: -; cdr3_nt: TGTGCCAGCACCTTATCTAATCAGCCCCAGCATTTT; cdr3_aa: CASTLSNQPQHF
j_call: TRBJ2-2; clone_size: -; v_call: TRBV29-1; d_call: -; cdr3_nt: TGCAGCGTAAGAGGGCCGAACACCGGGGAGCTGTTTTTT; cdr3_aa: CSVRGPNTGELFF
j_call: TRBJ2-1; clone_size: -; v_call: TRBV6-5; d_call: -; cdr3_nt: TGTGCCAGCACGGGCCGGGAGAACAATGAGCAGTTCTTC; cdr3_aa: CASTGRENNEQFF
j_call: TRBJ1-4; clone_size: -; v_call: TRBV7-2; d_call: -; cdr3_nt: TGTGCCAGCAGCTTAGGTGGGCAGGTAAATGAAAAACTGTTTTTT; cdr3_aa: CASSLGGQVNEKLFF
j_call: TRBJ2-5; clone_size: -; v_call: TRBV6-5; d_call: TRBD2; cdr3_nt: TGTGCCAGCAGTTACTCGGAAGCGGGGGAGACCCAGTACTTC; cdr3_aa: CASSYSEAGETQYF
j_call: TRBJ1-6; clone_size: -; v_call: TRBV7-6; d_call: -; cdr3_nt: TGTGCCAGCAGCTTAGTGGACGGTACGAATTCACCCCTCCACTTT; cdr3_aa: CASSLVDGTNSPLHF
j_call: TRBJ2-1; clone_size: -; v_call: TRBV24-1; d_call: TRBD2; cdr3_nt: TGTGCCACCAGAGCTAGCGGGAGTTTGGGTGAGCAGTTCTTC; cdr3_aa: CATRASGSLGEQFF
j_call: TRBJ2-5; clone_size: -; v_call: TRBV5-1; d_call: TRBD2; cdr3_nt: TGCGCCAGCAGCTTGGTCACGGGGGGGCCTCGGGTTGGAGAGACCCAGTACTTC; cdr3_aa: CASSLVTGGPRVGETQYF
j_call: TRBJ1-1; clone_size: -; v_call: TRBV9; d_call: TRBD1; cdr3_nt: TGTGCCAGCAGCGTAGTCGGGACAGGGGCGCTGAACACTGAAGCTTTCTTT; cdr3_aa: CASSVVGTGALNTEAFF
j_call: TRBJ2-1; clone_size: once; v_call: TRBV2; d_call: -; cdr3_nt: TGTGCCAGCAGCCCCCGGCGGGGTAAGCCATCAAATGAGCAGTTCTTC; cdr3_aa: CASSPRRGKPSNEQFF
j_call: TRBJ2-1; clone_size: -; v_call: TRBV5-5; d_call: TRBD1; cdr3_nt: TGTGCCAGCAGCCGCGACAGGGGAGGCGGATACAATGAGCAGTTCTTC; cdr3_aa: CASSRDRGGGYNEQFF
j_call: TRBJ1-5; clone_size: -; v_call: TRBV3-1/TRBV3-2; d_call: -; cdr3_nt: TGTGCCAGCAGCCAAGGCAGGGGTGGTGAGCCCCAGCATTTT; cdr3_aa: CASSQGRGGEPQHF